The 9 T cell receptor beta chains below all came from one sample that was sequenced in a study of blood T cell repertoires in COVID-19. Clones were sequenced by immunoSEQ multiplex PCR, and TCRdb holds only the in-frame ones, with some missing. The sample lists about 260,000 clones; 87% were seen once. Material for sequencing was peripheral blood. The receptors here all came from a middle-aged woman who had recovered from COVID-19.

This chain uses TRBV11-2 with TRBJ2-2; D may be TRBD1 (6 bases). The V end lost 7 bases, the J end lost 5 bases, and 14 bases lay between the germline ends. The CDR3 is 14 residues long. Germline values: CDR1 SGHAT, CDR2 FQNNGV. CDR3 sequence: CASTKTGYTGELFF. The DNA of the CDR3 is TGTGCCAGCACCAAAACAGGGTATACCGGGGAGCTGTTTTTT.

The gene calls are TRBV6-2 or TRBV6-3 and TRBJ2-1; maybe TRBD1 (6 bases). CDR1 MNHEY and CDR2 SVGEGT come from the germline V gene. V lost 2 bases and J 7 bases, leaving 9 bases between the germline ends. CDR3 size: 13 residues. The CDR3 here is CASSYRGWNEQFF. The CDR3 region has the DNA TGTGCCAGCAGTTACAGGGGGTGGAATGAGCAGTTCTTC.

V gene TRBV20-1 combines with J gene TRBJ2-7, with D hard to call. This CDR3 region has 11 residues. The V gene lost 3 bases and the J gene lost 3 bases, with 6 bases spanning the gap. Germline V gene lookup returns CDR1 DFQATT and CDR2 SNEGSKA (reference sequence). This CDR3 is CSASPGYEQYF. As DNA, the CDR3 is TGCAGTGCTAGTCCAGGCTACGAGCAGTACTTC.

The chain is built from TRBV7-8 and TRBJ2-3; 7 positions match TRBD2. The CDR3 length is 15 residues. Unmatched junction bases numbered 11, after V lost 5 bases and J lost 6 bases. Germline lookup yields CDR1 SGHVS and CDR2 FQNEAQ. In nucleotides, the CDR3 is TGTGCCAGCAGCCCTCTCCGCGGGGGACGGGATACGCAGTATTTT. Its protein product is CASSPLRGGRDTQYF.

The CDR3 DNA follows: TGTGCCAGCAGCTTGGGGTCGGAGGGCCAAGAGACCCAGTACTTC. Protein product: CASSLGSEGQETQYF. The chain links TRBV5-4 to TRBJ2-5; a weak D match, TRBD2 (6 bases). CDR1 is SGHNT and CDR2 is YYREEE in the germline V gene (reference sequence). The length of the CDR3 is 15 residues. V lost 0 bases to trimming and J lost 1 base, with 10 bases between them.

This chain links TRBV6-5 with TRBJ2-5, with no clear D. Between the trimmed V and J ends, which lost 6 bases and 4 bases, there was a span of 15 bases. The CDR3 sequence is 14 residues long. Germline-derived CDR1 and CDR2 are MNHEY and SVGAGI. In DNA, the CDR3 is TGTGCCAGCAGCTCCGGGTCTTCACGAGAGACCCAGTACTTC. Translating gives CASSSGSSRETQYF.

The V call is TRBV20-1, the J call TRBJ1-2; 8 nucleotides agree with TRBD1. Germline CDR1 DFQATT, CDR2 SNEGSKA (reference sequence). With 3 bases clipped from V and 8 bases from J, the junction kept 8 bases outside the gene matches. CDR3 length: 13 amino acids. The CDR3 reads CSASIAQGGGYTF. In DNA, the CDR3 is TGCAGTGCTAGTATCGCACAGGGGGGCGGCTACACCTTC.

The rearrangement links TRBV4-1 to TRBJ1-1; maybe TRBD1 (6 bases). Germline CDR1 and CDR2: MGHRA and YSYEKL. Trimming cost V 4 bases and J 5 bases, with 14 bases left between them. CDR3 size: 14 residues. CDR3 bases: TGCGCCAGCAGCCTCTTCGGACAGCCGACTGAAGCTTTCTTT. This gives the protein CASSLFGQPTEAFF.

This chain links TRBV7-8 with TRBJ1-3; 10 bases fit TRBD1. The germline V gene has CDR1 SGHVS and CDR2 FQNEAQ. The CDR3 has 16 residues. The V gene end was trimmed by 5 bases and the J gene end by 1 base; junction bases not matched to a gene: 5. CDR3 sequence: CASSLRTGGSGNTIYF. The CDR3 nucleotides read TGTGCCAGCAGCCTCCGGACAGGGGGATCTGGAAACACCATATATTTT.